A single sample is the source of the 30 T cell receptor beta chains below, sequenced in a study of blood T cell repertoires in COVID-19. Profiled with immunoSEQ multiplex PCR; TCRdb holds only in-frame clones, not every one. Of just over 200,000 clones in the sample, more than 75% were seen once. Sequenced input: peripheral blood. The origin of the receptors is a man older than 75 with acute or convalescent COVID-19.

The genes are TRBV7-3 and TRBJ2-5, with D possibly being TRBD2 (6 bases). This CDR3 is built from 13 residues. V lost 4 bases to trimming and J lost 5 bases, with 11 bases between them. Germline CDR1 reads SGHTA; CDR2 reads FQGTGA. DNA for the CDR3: TGTGCCAGCAGCTCCCGGGGGTTGGAGACCCAGTACTTC. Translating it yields CASSSRGLETQYF. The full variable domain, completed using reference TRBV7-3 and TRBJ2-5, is GAGVSQTPSNKVTEKGKYVELRCDPISGHTALYWYRQSLGQGPEFLIYFQGTGAADDSGLPNDRFFAVRPEGSVSTLKIQRTERGDSAVYLCASSSRGLETQYFGPGTRLLVL.

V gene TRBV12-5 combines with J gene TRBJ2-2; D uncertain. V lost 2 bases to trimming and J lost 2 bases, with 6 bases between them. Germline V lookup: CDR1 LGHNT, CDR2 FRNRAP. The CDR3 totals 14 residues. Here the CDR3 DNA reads TGTGCTAGTGGTTTGTTCCCTAACACCGGGGAGCTGTTTTTT. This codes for CASGLFPNTGELFF.

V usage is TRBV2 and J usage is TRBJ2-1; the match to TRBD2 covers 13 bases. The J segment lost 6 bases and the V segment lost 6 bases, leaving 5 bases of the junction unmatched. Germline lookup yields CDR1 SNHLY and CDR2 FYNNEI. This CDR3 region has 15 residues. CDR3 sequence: CASRAGTSGTNEQFF. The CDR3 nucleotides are TGTGCCAGCAGGGCCGGGACTAGCGGGACCAATGAGCAGTTCTTC.

The CDR3 DNA is TGTGCCAGCAGCCCCGGACAGGGGATGGGGGGAAACACCATATATTTT. This translates into CASSPGQGMGGNTIYF. This chain links TRBV7-2 with TRBJ1-3; TRBD1 matches 9 bases. After removal of 5 bases from V and 4 bases from J, the junction contained 9 bases not matched to a gene. The germline gives CDR1 SGHTA, CDR2 FQGNSA. This CDR3 is 16 amino acids long.

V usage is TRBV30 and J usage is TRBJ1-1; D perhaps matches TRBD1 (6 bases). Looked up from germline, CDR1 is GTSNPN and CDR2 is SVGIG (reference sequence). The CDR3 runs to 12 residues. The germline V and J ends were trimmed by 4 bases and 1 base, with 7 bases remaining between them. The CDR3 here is CAWNRENTEAFF. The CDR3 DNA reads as TGTGCCTGGAACAGGGAGAACACTGAAGCTTTCTTT.

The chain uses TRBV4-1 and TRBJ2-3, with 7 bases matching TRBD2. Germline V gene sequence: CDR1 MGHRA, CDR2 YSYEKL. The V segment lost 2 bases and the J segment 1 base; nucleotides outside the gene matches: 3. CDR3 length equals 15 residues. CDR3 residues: CASSQPGGRTDTQYF. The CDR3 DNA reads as TGCGCCAGCAGCCAACCGGGAGGACGCACAGATACGCAGTATTTT.

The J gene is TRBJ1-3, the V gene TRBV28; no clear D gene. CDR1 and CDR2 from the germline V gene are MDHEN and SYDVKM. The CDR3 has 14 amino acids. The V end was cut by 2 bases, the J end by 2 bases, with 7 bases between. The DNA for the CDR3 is TGTGCCAGCAGTTTACGGGATCCTGGAAACACCATATATTTT. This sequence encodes CASSLRDPGNTIYF.

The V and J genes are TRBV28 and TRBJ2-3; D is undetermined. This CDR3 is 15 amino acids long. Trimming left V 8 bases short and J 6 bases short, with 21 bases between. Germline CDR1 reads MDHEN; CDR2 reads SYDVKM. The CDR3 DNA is TGTGCCAGCTCACTACCCGGCGGCCTAATTGATACGCAGTATTTT. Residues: CASSLPGGLIDTQYF.

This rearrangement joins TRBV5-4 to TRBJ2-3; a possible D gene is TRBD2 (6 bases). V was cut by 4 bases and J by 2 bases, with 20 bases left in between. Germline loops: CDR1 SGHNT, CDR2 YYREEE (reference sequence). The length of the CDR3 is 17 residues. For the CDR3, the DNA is TGTGCCAGCAGCCCGGGGCGGGAAATACTCTTCACAGATACGCAGTATTTT. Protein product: CASSPGREILFTDTQYF. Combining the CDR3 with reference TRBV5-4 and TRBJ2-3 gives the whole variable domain ETGVTQSPTHLIKTRGQQVTLRCSSQSGHNTVSWYQQALGQGPQFIFQYYREEENGRGNFPPRFSGLQFPNYSSELNVNALELDDSALYLCASSPGREILFTDTQYFGPGTRLTVL.

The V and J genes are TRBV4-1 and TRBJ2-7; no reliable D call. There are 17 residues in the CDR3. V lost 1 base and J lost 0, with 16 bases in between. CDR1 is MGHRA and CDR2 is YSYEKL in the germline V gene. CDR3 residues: CASSQASPAESSYEQYF. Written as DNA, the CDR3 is TGCGCCAGCAGCCAAGCCTCCCCGGCGGAGAGCTCCTACGAGCAGTACTTC.

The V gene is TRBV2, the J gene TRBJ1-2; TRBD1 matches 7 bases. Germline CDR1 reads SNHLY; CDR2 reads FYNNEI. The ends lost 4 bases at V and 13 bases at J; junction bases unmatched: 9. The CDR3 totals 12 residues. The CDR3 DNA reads TGTGCCAGCAGTGGGGACAGCCCAAATCGCACCTTC. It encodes CASSGDSPNRTF.

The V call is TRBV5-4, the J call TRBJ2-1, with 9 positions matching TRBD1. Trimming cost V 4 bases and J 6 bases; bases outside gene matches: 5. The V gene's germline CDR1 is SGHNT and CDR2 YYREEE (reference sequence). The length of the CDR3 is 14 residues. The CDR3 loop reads CASSMDRGSNEQFF. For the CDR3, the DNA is TGTGCCAGCAGCATGGACAGGGGAAGCAATGAGCAGTTCTTC.

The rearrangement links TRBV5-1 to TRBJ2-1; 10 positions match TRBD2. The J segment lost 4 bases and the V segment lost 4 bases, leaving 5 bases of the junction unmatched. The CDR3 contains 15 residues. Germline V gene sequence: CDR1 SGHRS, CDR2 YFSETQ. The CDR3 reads CASSGAGGTYNEQFF. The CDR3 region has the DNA TGCGCCAGCAGCGGAGCGGGAGGGACTTACAATGAGCAGTTCTTC.

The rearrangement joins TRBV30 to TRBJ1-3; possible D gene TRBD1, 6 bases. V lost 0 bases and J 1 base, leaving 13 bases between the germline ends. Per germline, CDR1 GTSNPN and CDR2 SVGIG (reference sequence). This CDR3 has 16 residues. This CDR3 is CAWSVWGGASGNTIYF. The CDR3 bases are TGTGCCTGGAGTGTTTGGGGGGGCGCTTCTGGAAACACCATATATTTT. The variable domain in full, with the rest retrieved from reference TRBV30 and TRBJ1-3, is SQTIHQWPATLVQPVGSPLSLECTVEGTSNPNLYWYRQAAGRGLQLLFYSVGIGQISSEVPQNLSASRPQDRQFILSSKKLLLSDSGFYLCAWSVWGGASGNTIYFGEGSWLTVV.

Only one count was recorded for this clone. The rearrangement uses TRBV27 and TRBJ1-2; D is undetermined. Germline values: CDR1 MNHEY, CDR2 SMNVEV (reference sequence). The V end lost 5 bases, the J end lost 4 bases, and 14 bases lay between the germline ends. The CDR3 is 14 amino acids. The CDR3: CASSHNTLSYGYTF. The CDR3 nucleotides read TGTGCCAGCAGTCACAATACCCTTTCCTATGGCTACACCTTC.

Here the CDR3 DNA reads TGTGCCAGCAGCCTCGGACTAGCGGAAACAGATACGCAGTATTTT. Its protein product is CASSLGLAETDTQYF. The chain joins TRBV7-6 to TRBJ2-3, with TRBD2 identical over 10 bases. The CDR3 covers 15 residues. V lost 5 bases to trimming and J lost 3 bases; unmatched junction nucleotides: 5. CDR1 and CDR2 from the germline V gene are SGHVS and FNYEAQ.

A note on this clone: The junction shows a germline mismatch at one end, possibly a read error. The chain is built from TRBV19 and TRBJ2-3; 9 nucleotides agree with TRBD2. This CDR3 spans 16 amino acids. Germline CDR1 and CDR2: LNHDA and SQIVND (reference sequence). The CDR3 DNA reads TGTGCCAGTAGCATAGGACTAGCGAGTATCACAGATACGCAGTATTTT. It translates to CASSIGLASITDTQYF.

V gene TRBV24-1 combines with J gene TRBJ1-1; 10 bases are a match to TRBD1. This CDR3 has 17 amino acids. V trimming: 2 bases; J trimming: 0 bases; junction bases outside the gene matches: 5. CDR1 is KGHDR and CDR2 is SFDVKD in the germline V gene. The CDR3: CATSDWGQGTMNTEAFF. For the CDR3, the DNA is TGTGCCACCAGTGATTGGGGACAGGGGACCATGAACACTGAAGCTTTCTTT.

This chain's CDR3 is CASSLAAGSRELFF. The DNA for the CDR3 is TGCGCCAGCAGCTTGGCCGCGGGATCCCGGGAGCTGTTTTTT. The rearrangement uses TRBV5-1 and TRBJ2-2; D may be TRBD2 (6 bases). This CDR3 comprises 14 residues. CDR1 is SGHRS and CDR2 is YFSETQ in the germline V gene. The V gene lost 0 bases and the J gene lost 9 bases, with 12 bases spanning the gap.

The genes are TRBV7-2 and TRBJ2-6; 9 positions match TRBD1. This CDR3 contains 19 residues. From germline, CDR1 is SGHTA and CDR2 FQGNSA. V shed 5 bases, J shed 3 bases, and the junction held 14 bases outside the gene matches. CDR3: CASSPDRGGLTSGANVLTF. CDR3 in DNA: TGTGCCAGCAGCCCCGACAGGGGGGGGCTTACTAGTGGGGCCAACGTCCTGACTTTC.

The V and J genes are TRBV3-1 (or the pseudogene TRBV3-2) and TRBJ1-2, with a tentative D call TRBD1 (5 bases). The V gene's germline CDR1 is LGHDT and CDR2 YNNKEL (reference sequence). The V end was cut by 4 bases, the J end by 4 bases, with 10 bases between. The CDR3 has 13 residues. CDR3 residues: CASSPDKRYGYTF. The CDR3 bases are TGTGCCAGCAGCCCGGACAAGCGCTATGGCTACACCTTC.

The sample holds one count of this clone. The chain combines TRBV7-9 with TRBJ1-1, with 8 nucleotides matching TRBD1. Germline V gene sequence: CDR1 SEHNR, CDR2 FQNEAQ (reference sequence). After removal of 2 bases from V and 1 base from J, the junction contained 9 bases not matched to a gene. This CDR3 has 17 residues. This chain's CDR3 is CASSLTGQGSPNTEAFF. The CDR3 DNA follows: TGTGCCAGCAGCTTAACAGGACAGGGATCGCCGAACACTGAAGCTTTCTTT.

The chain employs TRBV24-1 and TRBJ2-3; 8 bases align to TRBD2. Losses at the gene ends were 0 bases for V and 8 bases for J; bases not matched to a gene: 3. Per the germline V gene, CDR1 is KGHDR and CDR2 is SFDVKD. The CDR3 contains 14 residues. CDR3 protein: CATSDLRGGVTQYF. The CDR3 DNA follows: TGTGCCACCAGTGATTTGCGGGGGGGAGTTACGCAGTATTTT.

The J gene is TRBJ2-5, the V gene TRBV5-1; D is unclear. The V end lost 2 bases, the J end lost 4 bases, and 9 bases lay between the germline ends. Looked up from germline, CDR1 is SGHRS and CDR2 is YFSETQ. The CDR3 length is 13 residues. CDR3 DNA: TGCGCCAGCAGCTTAACGGGTAGAGAGACCCAGTACTTC. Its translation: CASSLTGRETQYF.

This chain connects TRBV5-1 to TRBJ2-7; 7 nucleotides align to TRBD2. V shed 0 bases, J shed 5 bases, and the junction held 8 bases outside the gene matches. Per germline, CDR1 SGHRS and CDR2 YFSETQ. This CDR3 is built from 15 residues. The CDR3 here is CASSLEGGSGHEQYF. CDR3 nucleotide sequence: TGCGCCAGCAGCTTGGAGGGCGGGAGTGGACACGAGCAGTACTTC.

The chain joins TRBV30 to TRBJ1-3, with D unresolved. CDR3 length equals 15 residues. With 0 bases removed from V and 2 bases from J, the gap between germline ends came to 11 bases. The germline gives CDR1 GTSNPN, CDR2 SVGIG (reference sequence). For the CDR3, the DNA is TGTGCCTGGAGTGTACCCGGAGCGGCTGGAAACACCATATATTTT. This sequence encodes CAWSVPGAAGNTIYF. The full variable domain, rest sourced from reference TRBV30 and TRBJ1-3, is SQTIHQWPATLVQPVGSPLSLECTVEGTSNPNLYWYRQAAGRGLQLLFYSVGIGQISSEVPQNLSASRPQDRQFILSSKKLLLSDSGFYLCAWSVPGAAGNTIYFGEGSWLTVV.

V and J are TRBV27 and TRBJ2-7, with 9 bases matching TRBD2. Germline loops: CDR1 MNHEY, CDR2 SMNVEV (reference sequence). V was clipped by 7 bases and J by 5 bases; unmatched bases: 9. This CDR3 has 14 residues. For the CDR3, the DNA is TGTGCCAGCAAGGATAGCGGGAGTTTTCACGAGCAGTACTTC. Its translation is CASKDSGSFHEQYF.

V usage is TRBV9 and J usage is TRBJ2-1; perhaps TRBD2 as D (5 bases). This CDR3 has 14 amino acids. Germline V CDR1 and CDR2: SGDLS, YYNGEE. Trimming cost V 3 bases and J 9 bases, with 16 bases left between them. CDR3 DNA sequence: TGTGCCAGCAGCGCGACAACCCTACGGGGTGAGCAGTTCTTC. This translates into CASSATTLRGEQFF.

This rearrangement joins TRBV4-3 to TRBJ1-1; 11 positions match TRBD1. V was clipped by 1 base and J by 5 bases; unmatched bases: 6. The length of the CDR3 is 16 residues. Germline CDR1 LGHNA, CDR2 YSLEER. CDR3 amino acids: CASSQGRTGGGTEAFF. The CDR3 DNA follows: TGCGCCAGCAGCCAAGGTAGGACAGGGGGCGGGACTGAAGCTTTCTTT.

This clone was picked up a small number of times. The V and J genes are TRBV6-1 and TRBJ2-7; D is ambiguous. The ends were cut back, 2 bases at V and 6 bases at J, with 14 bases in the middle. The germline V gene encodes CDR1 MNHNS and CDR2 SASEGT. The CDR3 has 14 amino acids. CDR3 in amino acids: CASSESSVPFEQYV. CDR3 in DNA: TGTGCCAGCAGTGAAAGCTCTGTTCCCTTCGAGCAGTACGTC.